A selection of T cell receptor beta chains follows, all from one sample in a study of T cell responses to AZD1222 COVID-19 vaccine. Using immunoSEQ multiplex PCR, the repertoire was profiled, and TCRdb retains in-frame clones only, with some absent. The sample comprises more than 85,000 clones, 88% of which are singletons, and 7% to 10% rests with the top ten. The sequencing used peripheral blood, collected on day 0 of AZD1222 vaccination. The receptors shown here come from an adult in good health. CDR3s include the opening cysteine and the closing phenylalanine or tryptophan. The D gene is left open where the match is weak. The size of a clone is reported for some rows only, either as once, few or many, or as a class for expanded clones.

abundance	d_gene	j_gene	v_gene	CDR3aa	CDR3nt
once	NA	TRBJ2-1	TRBV7-9	CASSLSRGRSYEQFF	TGTGCCAGCAGCTTATCGAGGGGGAGATCGTATGAGCAGTTCTTC
NA	TRBD2	TRBJ2-5	TRBV19	CASSMGLAGVETQYF	TGTGCCAGTAGTATGGGCCTAGCGGGAGTAGAGACCCAGTACTTC
once	NA	TRBJ1-2	TRBV3-1/TRBV3-2	CASSDPVDYGYTF	TGTGCCAGCTCCGACCCTGTGGACTATGGCTACACCTTC
once	TRBD2	TRBJ2-2	TRBV27	CASSFVLAEGTGELFF	TGTGCCAGCAGTTTTGTTCTAGCGGAGGGAACCGGGGAGCTGTTTTTT
NA	NA	TRBJ2-7	TRBV6-2/TRBV6-3	CASSYRGLTLPDEQYF	TGTGCCAGCAGTTACCGAGGACTTACTCTTCCCGACGAGCAGTACTTC
NA	NA	TRBJ2-7	TRBV29-1	CGGHEQYF	TGCGGGGGCCACGAGCAGTACTTC
NA	NA	TRBJ2-1	TRBV6-2/TRBV6-3	CASSPDGAYNEQFF	TGTGCCAGCAGTCCCGATGGGGCCTACAATGAGCAGTTCTTC
NA	NA	TRBJ1-1	TRBV30	CAWSRGEAFF	TGTGCCTGGAGTAGGGGGGAAGCTTTCTTT
NA	NA	TRBJ2-7	TRBV28	CASSPPRDGEEQYF	TGTGCCAGCAGCCCTCCCCGGGATGGGGAGGAGCAGTACTTC
NA	TRBD1	TRBJ2-1	TRBV11-2	CASSLGAGTGGTDEQFF	TGTGCCAGCAGCTTAGGGGCCGGGACAGGGGGCACCGATGAGCAGTTCTTC
NA	NA	TRBJ2-1	TRBV12-3/TRBV12-4	CASTPGVYNEQFF	TGTGCCAGCACCCCGGGAGTTTACAATGAGCAGTTCTTC
NA	NA	TRBJ2-7	TRBV6-5	CASRADATQYF	TGTGCCAGCAGGGCAGACGCTACCCAGTACTTC
NA	TRBD2	TRBJ2-1	TRBV6-2/TRBV6-3	CASSPTSGYYNEQFF	TGTGCCAGCAGCCCTACTAGCGGGTACTACAATGAGCAGTTCTTC
NA	NA	TRBJ1-2	TRBV25-1	CASSMGTHGYTF	TGTGCCAGCAGTATGGGGACTCATGGCTACACCTTC
NA	NA	TRBJ2-2	TRBV2	CASSEWANTGELFF	TGTGCCAGCAGTGAATGGGCGAACACCGGGGAGCTGTTTTTT
once	TRBD2	TRBJ2-7	TRBV6-1	CASREGPAGGREQYF	TGTGCCAGCAGAGAGGGGCCAGCGGGAGGGCGGGAGCAGTACTTC
NA	TRBD1	TRBJ2-2	TRBV27	CASSLWTGWGTGELFF	TGTGCCAGCAGTTTGTGGACAGGGTGGGGCACCGGGGAGCTGTTTTTT
NA	TRBD1	TRBJ1-2	TRBV28	CATFKGTAGYTF	TGTGCCACCTTTAAGGGGACAGCCGGCTACACCTTC
NA	NA	TRBJ2-7	TRBV5-3	CARSLHRDEQYF	TGTGCCAGAAGCTTGCACAGGGACGAGCAGTACTTC
once	NA	TRBJ1-1	TRBV3-1/TRBV3-2	CASSQGGGTEAFF	TGTGCCAGCAGCCAAGGAGGGGGGACTGAAGCTTTCTTT